Listed here are 19 T cell receptor beta chains from one sample, sequenced in a study of blood T cell repertoires in COVID-19. The data were produced by immunoSEQ multiplex PCR, yet TCRdb's version contains in-frame clones alone and is incomplete. The sample contains around 300,000 clones, about 89% of which appear only once. Sequenced: peripheral blood. The receptors were gathered from a man aged 45-65 years with acute or convalescent COVID-19.

The rearrangement joins TRBV20-1 to TRBJ2-5; 7 nucleotides agree with TRBD1. The CDR3 has 12 residues. Germline CDR1 reads DFQATT; CDR2 reads SNEGSKA (reference sequence). Germline trimming cut 3 bases from V and 5 bases from J; bases unmatched to any gene: 3. The CDR3 DNA sequence: TGCAGTGCTAGTCAACAGGGGGAGACCCAGTACTTC. Its protein product is CSASQQGETQYF.

J is TRBJ2-2 and V is TRBV3-1 (or the pseudogene TRBV3-2), with TRBD1 identical over 10 bases. Germline V gives CDR1 LGHDT, CDR2 YNNKEL (reference sequence). The CDR3 contains 17 residues. The ends lost 7 bases at V and 0 bases at J; junction bases unmatched: 8. CDR3: CASISPGTGANTGELFF. The DNA for the CDR3 is TGTGCCAGCATCTCACCCGGGACAGGGGCGAACACCGGGGAGCTGTTTTTT.

This clone was counted once. This chain uses TRBV5-4 with TRBJ2-2; TRBD2 aligns across 10 bases. The CDR3 extends over 16 amino acids. Trimming cost V 0 bases and J 4 bases; bases outside gene matches: 3. Germline loops: CDR1 SGHNT, CDR2 YYREEE (reference sequence). CDR3 sequence: CASSLERGGPTGELFF. The CDR3 DNA reads as TGTGCCAGCAGCTTGGAGCGGGGGGGCCCCACCGGGGAGCTGTTTTTT.

The chain carries TRBV30 and TRBJ1-1; 10 positions agree with TRBD1. CDR1 and CDR2 from the germline V gene are GTSNPN and SVGIG (reference sequence). Losses at the gene ends were 8 bases for V and 5 bases for J; bases not matched to a gene: 11. This CDR3 is built from 14 residues. CDR3 in amino acids: CARTPGQGLTEAFF. DNA of the CDR3: TGTGCCCGTACCCCGGGACAGGGGCTTACTGAAGCTTTCTTT.

This chain links TRBV19 with TRBJ1-2, with 7 bases lining up with TRBD1. This CDR3 is built from 14 residues. Germline trimming cut 8 bases from V and 4 bases from J; bases unmatched to any gene: 10. Germline lookup yields CDR1 LNHDA and CDR2 SQIVND (reference sequence). CDR3 in amino acids: CASLPRDSLYGYTF. CDR3 nucleotides: TGTGCCAGTCTACCCCGGGACAGCCTCTATGGCTACACCTTC.

J is TRBJ1-1 and V is TRBV18; no reliable D call. The CDR3 extends over 15 amino acids. Trimming stripped 3 bases from V and 1 base from J, with 12 bases between. Germline CDR1 is KGHSH and CDR2 is LQKENI. The CDR3 DNA reads as TGTGCCAGCTCACCGCCTAGTCAGCAGAACACTGAAGCTTTCTTT. It yields the protein CASSPPSQQNTEAFF.

Here the CDR3 reads CASSPREKGAFTGNTIYF. The CDR3 bases are TGTGCCAGCTCACCACGGGAAAAAGGGGCTTTCACTGGAAACACCATATATTTT. This chain links TRBV18 with TRBJ1-3; perhaps TRBD1 as D (5 bases). Germline V gives CDR1 KGHSH, CDR2 LQKENI. The germline V and J ends were trimmed by 1 base and 2 bases, with 18 bases remaining between them. The CDR3 loop spans 18 amino acids.

The genes are TRBV9 and TRBJ2-3; D possibly corresponds to TRBD2 (6 bases). In germline, CDR1 is SGDLS, CDR2 YYNGEE. The CDR3 loop spans 13 amino acids. V lost 6 bases to trimming and J lost 1 base, with 9 bases between them. The CDR3 sequence is CASTERGTDTQYF. Written as DNA, the CDR3 is TGTGCCAGCACTGAGCGGGGCACAGATACGCAGTATTTT.

The J gene is TRBJ1-2, the V gene TRBV5-1, with 9 bases aligning to TRBD1. The CDR3 is made up of 16 amino acids. The V segment lost 2 bases and the J segment 2 bases; nucleotides outside the gene matches: 7. CDR1 is SGHRS, CDR2 YFSETQ, per germline. CDR3 sequence reads: CASSFLQGALNYGYTF. The CDR3 DNA is TGCGCCAGCAGCTTCCTACAGGGGGCGCTCAACTATGGCTACACCTTC. The complete variable domain, with remaining parts taken from reference TRBV5-1 and TRBJ1-2, reads KAGVTQTPRYLIKTRGQQVTLSCSPISGHRSVSWYQQTPGQGLQFLFEYFSETQRNKGNFPGRFSGRQFSNSRSEMNVSTLELGDSALYLCASSFLQGALNYGYTFGSGTRLTVV.

The genes are TRBV6-2 or TRBV6-3 and TRBJ2-7, with 9 bases fitting TRBD1. Trimming cost V 4 bases and J 7 bases; bases outside gene matches: 14. The CDR3 consists of 16 residues. Germline V gene data show CDR1 as MNHEY and CDR2 as SVGEGT. The CDR3 DNA reads TGTGCCAGCAGTTCCGGGACAGGGTTCGGTCCGGGAGAGCAGTACTTC. As protein: CASSSGTGFGPGEQYF.

Notes on this clone: Other DNA sequences in this sample translate to the same CDR3. This chain connects TRBV7-9 to TRBJ2-3, with 7 bases lining up with TRBD1. V gave up 5 bases and J gave up 3 bases; unmatched junction bases: 8. The CDR3 is 15 residues long. The germline CDR1 and CDR2 sequences are SEHNR and FQNEAQ (reference sequence). The CDR3 DNA follows: TGTGCCAGCAGCCTAGGGGCAGGGGGAACAGATACGCAGTATTTT. Translation gives CASSLGAGGTDTQYF.

The chain carries TRBV19 and TRBJ1-5, with D perhaps TRBD1 (6 bases). Looked up from germline, CDR1 is LNHDA and CDR2 is SQIVND (reference sequence). The CDR3 sequence is 12 residues long. V lost 10 bases, J lost 6 bases, and 13 bases lay in between. The CDR3 loop is CATKAGAQPQHF. Here the CDR3 DNA reads TGTGCCACTAAGGCAGGGGCTCAGCCCCAGCATTTT.

The chain joins TRBV29-1 to TRBJ1-2, with a weak D call TRBD1 (5 bases). CDR3 size: 13 residues. Trimming pared 6 bases from V and 5 bases from J, leaving 16 bases between. Looked up from germline, CDR1 is SQVTM and CDR2 is ANQGSEA. The CDR3 loop is CSVTTALGYGYTF. The CDR3 nucleotides read TGCAGCGTGACGACAGCCTTGGGGTATGGCTACACCTTC.

CDR3 protein: CASSPIGQGPNYGYTF. CDR3 DNA: TGTGCCAGCAGCCCAATTGGACAGGGTCCTAACTATGGCTACACCTTC. V gene TRBV9 combines with J gene TRBJ1-2; TRBD1 matches 8 bases. CDR1 is SGDLS, CDR2 YYNGEE, per germline. The CDR3 sequence is 16 residues long. V shed 4 bases, J shed 0 bases, and the junction held 8 bases outside the gene matches. The full variable domain, completed using reference TRBV9 and TRBJ1-2, is DSGVTQTPKHLITATGQRVTLRCSPRSGDLSVYWYQQSLDQGLQFLIQYYNGEERAKGNILERFSAQQFPDLHSELNLSSLELGDSALYFCASSPIGQGPNYGYTFGSGTRLTVV.

This chain joins TRBV2 and TRBJ1-2; D might be TRBD1 (5 bases). Germline values: CDR1 SNHLY, CDR2 FYNNEI. The CDR3 totals 13 residues. Trimming shortened V by 7 bases and J by 2 bases, and 11 bases separated the two germline ends. The CDR3: CASTVDRNYGYTF. DNA of the CDR3: TGTGCCAGCACTGTCGACAGAAACTATGGCTACACCTTC.

This chain uses TRBV5-1 with TRBJ2-5; TRBD2 matches 8 bases. The CDR3 runs to 14 residues. The junction had 4 bases not matched to a gene; V was cut back by 4 bases and J by 2 bases. From germline, CDR1 is SGHRS and CDR2 YFSETQ. The CDR3 reads CASSEGTSQETQYF. CDR3 nucleotides: TGCGCCAGCAGCGAAGGGACTAGTCAAGAGACCCAGTACTTC.

The chain carries TRBV19 and TRBJ1-1; 7 bases agree with TRBD1. Per the germline V gene, CDR1 is LNHDA and CDR2 is SQIVND (reference sequence). The trim removed 8 bases at V and 1 base at J, leaving 4 bases unmatched. The CDR3 is made up of 13 amino acids. The CDR3 DNA follows: TGTGCCAGTTGGGACAGACCGAACACTGAAGCTTTCTTT. As protein: CASWDRPNTEAFF.

V and J are TRBV5-1 and TRBJ2-3; D unclear. Germline V gene lookup returns CDR1 SGHRS and CDR2 YFSETQ. The V end lost 0 bases, the J end lost 6 bases, and 11 bases lay between the germline ends. CDR3 size: 14 residues. CDR3 nucleotide sequence: TGCGCCAGCAGCTTGGAGCACCGAGAGGATACGCAGTATTTT. It specifies CASSLEHREDTQYF.

This rearrangement joins TRBV6-5 to TRBJ2-1; 11 positions agree with TRBD1. The CDR3 is 14 residues long. Germline lookup yields CDR1 MNHEY and CDR2 SVGAGI. V gave up 5 bases and J gave up 6 bases; unmatched junction bases: 3. In DNA form, the CDR3 reads TGTGCCAGCAGTACCGGGACAGGGGGCAATGAGCAGTTCTTC. Translation: CASSTGTGGNEQFF.